This T cell receptor (beta chain) appears in the sequencing data of a study of blood T cell repertoires in COVID-19 (TCRdb year 2020). Broadly, across the study: Samples from collaborators originated in the United States, Italy and Spain and spanned both the acute and convalescent phases of COVID-19. The material from the prospective study consisted of cDNA or gDNA derived from T cells, B-cell-depleted T cells, or PBMCs. The dataset comprised deeply sampled blood TCRbeta repertoires from subjects exposed to, actively infected with, or recovered from COVID-19. The repertoires were made available in a free public database intended to serve as a resource for research on the immune response to SARS-CoV-2. Samples came from the ongoing ImmuneRACE study (first 160 participants) plus 1,254 subjects from 6 global collaborators. The sample metadata nearly always contained a de-identified subject ID, COVID-19 status, age in years and sex. Where HLA class I and class II types were available, the types were taken from metadata supplied by the sample provider, not from assay-based typing. General findings and caveats noted by the study authors: The quantity of clinical and demographic metadata differed by source and by participant and was supplied without curation.

A second Seattle source provided samples from volunteer blood donors who had recovered from COVID-19. Each collaborating institution followed its own protocols to collect whole blood in K2EDTA tubes. For TCRbeta analysis, collaborators shipped samples in one of three forms: frozen whole blood, isolated PBMCs, or DNA extracted from either of those sample types. Sequences SGHRS (CDR1) and YFSETQ (CDR2) are obtained from the germline V gene. The CDR3 spans 14 residues, from the cysteine through the phenylalanine. Only the CDR3 region is kept as DNA, spanning 42 bases read in frame from base 1. V is clipped by 0 bases and J by 4 bases, and the sequence between their germline boundaries is 11 bases long. As for this clone: It lacks a known antigen. No base qualities exist here, and no much larger clone lies one base off it.

TCRbeta CDR3 regions were amplified from genomic DNA by means of the immunoSEQ Assay, a bias-controlled multiplex PCR. For the original study's pipeline: The number of nucleated cells in each sample was estimated from the amplification of reference gene primers within the assay. To quantify the absolute abundance of each unique TCRbeta CDR3 rearrangement, sequence reads were collapsed and filtered. For each sample, productive Simpson clonality was calculated as the square root of Simpson's diversity index across productive rearrangements. Held by TCRdb, this immuneACCESS table contains in-frame sequences only and omits some clones. Under half of the omission traces to an unresolved V gene where checked; the cause of the rest is unknown. V and J calls and clone size are those listed in that table; D and trimming were worked out from the DNA. This sample holds some 260,000 clones; roughly 84% were observed only once. 2% to 2.5% of the sample comes from the top ten.

The rearranged segments are TRBV5-1 and TRBJ2-7; TRBD1 is perhaps the D gene, given 5 matching bases. Input material: peripheral blood. The sequence was collected from a woman aged 35 to 49 who had recovered from COVID-19. The DNA reads TGCGCCAGCAGCTTGGGGGGCAGCCCATACGAGCAGTACTTC. The translation is CASSLGGSPYEQYF.